A selection of T cell receptor beta chains follows, all from one sample in a study of blood T cell repertoires in COVID-19. Sequencing was performed with immunoSEQ multiplex PCR; in TCRdb, only in-frame clones are kept and a portion is missing. The sample shows approximately 500,000 clones, 80% to 90% of them seen only once. The sequencing sample was made of peripheral blood. The receptor set was obtained from a man younger than 35 with COVID-19, enrolled during active disease. Both conserved end residues are part of each CDR3. D genes are given only for firm matches. Only part of the rows carry a size: once, few, many, or a class if the clone is expanded.

V,D,J,size,DNA,CDR3
TRBV30,TRBD2,TRBJ2-1,.,TGTGCCTGGACTAGCGGGCGAATTCAGTTCTTC,CAWTSGRIQFF
TRBV13,TRBD1,TRBJ1-1,.,TGTGCCAGCAGTATTTCCGGGACAGGGGGCGTCAACACTGAAGCTTTCTTT,CASSISGTGGVNTEAFF
TRBV6-2/TRBV6-3,TRBD1,TRBJ2-7,.,TGTGCCAGCAGCCTTTGGACAGGGCCCCAGACCTACGAGCAGTACTTC,CASSLWTGPQTYEQYF
TRBV9,.,TRBJ2-3,.,TGTGCCAGCAGCGGAGCTAACACAGATACGCAGTATTTT,CASSGANTDTQYF
TRBV3-1/TRBV3-2,.,TRBJ1-6,.,TGTGCCAGCAGCCTTTTTGGGGGAGGGGATAATTCACCCCTCCACTTT,CASSLFGGGDNSPLHF
TRBV2,.,TRBJ1-4,.,TGTGCCAGCAGGGACTACAGAACAACTAATGAAAAACTGTTTTTT,CASRDYRTTNEKLFF
TRBV19,.,TRBJ1-5,.,TGTGCCAGTACTCGACAGTCCAATCAGCCCCAGCATTTT,CASTRQSNQPQHF
TRBV9,.,TRBJ2-5,.,TGTGCCAGCAGCCTCACGGGGGAAGGGGAGACCCAGTACTTC,CASSLTGEGETQYF
TRBV6-2/TRBV6-3,.,TRBJ2-7,.,TGTGCCAGCAGTTATTCATATCAGGGTAGCTACGAGCAGTACTTC,CASSYSYQGSYEQYF
TRBV7-3,TRBD1,TRBJ2-6,.,TGTGCCAGCAGCTTAATGTCGTCAGGGGGCGCTGGGGCCAACGTCCTGACTTTC,CASSLMSSGGAGANVLTF
TRBV5-1,.,TRBJ2-3,.,TGCGCCAGCAGCTTAGCAGGGGCCACAGATACGCAGTATTTT,CASSLAGATDTQYF
TRBV6-1,.,TRBJ1-2,few,TGTGCCAGCAGTGAAAAGGCAGGGGATGGCTACACCTTC,CASSEKAGDGYTF
TRBV9,TRBD2,TRBJ2-1,.,TGTGCCAGCAGCAACACCGGGACTAAGCTTGAGCAGTTCTTC,CASSNTGTKLEQFF
TRBV18,.,TRBJ2-7,.,TGTGCCAGCTCACCACTAGAGAGCTCCTACGAGCAGTACTTC,CASSPLESSYEQYF
TRBV6-5,TRBD2,TRBJ2-7,.,TGTGCCAGCAGTCCACTAGCGGGAGGGCCCCACGAGCAGTACTTC,CASSPLAGGPHEQYF
TRBV7-9,.,TRBJ2-3,once,TGTGCCAGCAGGAGGGGCAGGGGAAGCACAGATACGCAGTATTTT,CASRRGRGSTDTQYF
TRBV5-1,TRBD2,TRBJ2-5,few,TGCGCCAGCAGCTCATGGACCTTTAGCGGGAGCAGAGGAGAGACCCAGTACTTC,CASSSWTFSGSRGETQYF
TRBV7-6,TRBD1,TRBJ1-3,.,TGTGCCAGCAGCCCGGACAGGAGCTCTGGAAACACCATATATTTT,CASSPDRSSGNTIYF
TRBV19,.,TRBJ1-1,few,TGTGCCAGTAGTACGGGGGGGGACACTGAAGCTTTCTTT,CASSTGGDTEAFF
TRBV6-5,TRBD1,TRBJ2-1,.,TGTGCCAGCAGTCGGGACAGGGGTTACAATGAGCAGTTCTTC,CASSRDRGYNEQFF
TRBV30,.,TRBJ1-4,once,TGTGCCTGGAGTAGCGGGGGGGCGCCTGAAAAACTGTTTTTT,CAWSSGGAPEKLFF
TRBV5-4,.,TRBJ1-2,.,TGTGCCAGCAGCTTGGCTCTGACAGAAGCTAACTATGGCTACACCTTC,CASSLALTEANYGYTF
TRBV7-9,TRBD1,TRBJ1-2,once,TGTGCCAGCAGCCCGGGACAGGTCAACTATGGCTACACCTTC,CASSPGQVNYGYTF
TRBV29-1,TRBD1,TRBJ1-1,.,TGCAGCGTTTCGGGGACAGGGAACATGAACACTGAAGCTTTCTTT,CSVSGTGNMNTEAFF
TRBV4-1,.,TRBJ1-3,.,TGCGCCAGCAGCCAAGTCCCAGCAGGGGGAAACACCATATATTTT,CASSQVPAGGNTIYF
TRBV7-6,TRBD1,TRBJ1-6,.,TGTGCCAGCAGCTTAGCCAAGGGACAGACGGAACACTTTTATAATTCACCCCTCCACTTT,CASSLAKGQTEHFYNSPLHF
TRBV3-1/TRBV3-2,.,TRBJ1-1,.,TGTGCCAGCAGCCAAGTTCAAACTGGTGAAGCTTTCTTT,CASSQVQTGEAFF
TRBV11-2,.,TRBJ1-2,.,TGTGCCAGCAGCCCGATAACAGTAGGGGGAGGCTACACCTTC,CASSPITVGGGYTF
TRBV3-1/TRBV3-2,.,TRBJ2-2,.,TGTGCCAGCAGCCGCAGCGGGGAGCTGTTTTTT,CASSRSGELFF
TRBV6-5,TRBD2,TRBJ2-1,.,TGTGCCAGCAGACAAGCTAGCGGGGGGTACAATGAGCAGTTCTTC,CASRQASGGYNEQFF
TRBV11-2,TRBD1,TRBJ2-5,.,TGTGCCAGCAGCCTGGGACAGGGAAGGGGAGAGACCCAGTACTTC,CASSLGQGRGETQYF
TRBV14,TRBD2,TRBJ2-3,.,TGTGCCAGCAGCTTGAGAATTGCGGGAGGTTTAGATACGCAGTATTTT,CASSLRIAGGLDTQYF